The rows below give T cell receptor beta chains drawn from one sample of a study of cytotoxic CD8 clonotypes in ibrutinib-treated CLL. Clones were sequenced by immunoSEQ multiplex PCR, and TCRdb holds only the in-frame ones, with some missing. Of 60,000 to 95,000 clones in the sample, approximately 87% are singletons; the top ten hold about two fifths. This specimen was PBMCs, taken after 24 months of ibrutinib treatment. The receptors here all came from a human donor with chronic lymphocytic leukemia. Each CDR3 is given with its conserved first and last residue. D genes are given only for firm matches. Clone sizes are given selectively: once, few, many, or a class where the clone is expanded.

cdr3_aa	cdr3_nt	d_call	cdr3_length	clone_size	j_call	v_call
CAWSAGQFNQPQHF	TGTGCCTGGAGTGCGGGACAGTTCAATCAGCCCCAGCATTTT	TRBD1	14	once	TRBJ1-5	TRBV30
CASSLDAGSGNTIYF	TGTGCCAGCAGCTTAGATGCGGGGTCCGGAAACACCATATATTTT	-	15	-	TRBJ1-3	TRBV7-6
CASKTGTGDSEQYF	TGTGCCAGCAAGACCGGGACAGGCGACTCCGAGCAGTACTTC	TRBD1	14	-	TRBJ2-7	TRBV9
CASSQVLASYEQYF	TGCGCCAGCAGCCAAGTTCTAGCGAGCTACGAGCAGTACTTC	-	14	-	TRBJ2-7	TRBV4-1
CASSGGQQNIQYF	TGTGCCAGCAGTGGGGGACAGCAAAACATTCAGTACTTC	TRBD1	13	-	TRBJ2-4	TRBV6-1
CASSQDARVDNQPQHF	TGCGCCAGCAGCCAAGATGCAAGGGTTGACAATCAGCCCCAGCATTTT	-	16	-	TRBJ1-5	TRBV4-3
CASSLWIGLAATAGELFF	TGCGCCAGCAGCTTGTGGATCGGGCTAGCAGCTACAGCCGGGGAGCTGTTTTTT	-	18	few	TRBJ2-2	TRBV5-1
CASSQRVLYEQYF	TGTGCCAGCAGCCAGCGGGTCCTATACGAGCAGTACTTC	-	13	-	TRBJ2-7	TRBV14
CASSLDGSGGRYF	TGTGCCAGCAGCTTAGACGGGAGCGGGGGGAGGTATTTT	TRBD2	13	-	TRBJ2-3	TRBV11-3
CASSPTRYNEQFF	TGTGCCAGCAGCCCAACTAGATACAATGAGCAGTTCTTC	-	13	-	TRBJ2-1	TRBV7-2
CASSLRSGRGAGELFF	TGTGCCAGCAGCTTGAGGAGCGGGAGGGGGGCCGGGGAGCTGTTTTTT	TRBD2	16	-	TRBJ2-2	TRBV5-4
CASSEREFSEQYF	TGTGCCAGTAGTGAACGGGAGTTCAGCGAGCAGTACTTC	-	13	-	TRBJ2-7	TRBV19
CASSKQGAAKTQYF	TGTGCCAGCAGTAAACAGGGGGCGGCGAAGACCCAGTACTTC	TRBD1	14	-	TRBJ2-5	TRBV28
CAIAENPGGAIGGYEQYF	TGTGCCATCGCCGAGAATCCGGGAGGGGCAATTGGGGGCTACGAGCAGTACTTC	TRBD2	18	-	TRBJ2-7	TRBV10-3
CASSSSVSSGSEETQYF	TGTGCCAGCTCATCCTCTGTCTCTAGCGGGTCGGAAGAGACCCAGTACTTC	TRBD2	17	-	TRBJ2-5	TRBV18
CASSPDRDEQYF	TGTGCCAGCTCTCCGGACAGGGACGAGCAGTACTTC	TRBD1	12	-	TRBJ2-7	TRBV18
CASRRLETQYF	TGTGCCAGCAGAAGGCTAGAGACCCAGTACTTC	-	11	once	TRBJ2-5	TRBV28
CASSYSRDSYQPQHF	TGTGCCAGCAGTTACTCCAGGGACAGCTATCAGCCCCAGCATTTT	TRBD1	15	-	TRBJ1-5	TRBV6-6
CASSEIGLSYGYTF	TGTGCCAGCAGTGAAATTGGGCTGAGTTATGGCTACACCTTC	-	14	-	TRBJ1-2	TRBV6-1
CSVRQAGAPREQFF	TGCAGCGTTCGCCAAGCGGGGGCCCCCCGGGAGCAGTTCTTC	TRBD2	14	-	TRBJ2-1	TRBV29-1
CASSPRLAGGPLNIQYF	TGTGCCAGCAGTCCGCGACTAGCGGGAGGGCCTTTAAACATTCAGTACTTC	TRBD2	17	-	TRBJ2-4	TRBV27
CAIRGDRGGETQYF	TGTGCCATCAGGGGGGACAGGGGAGGGGAGACCCAGTACTTC	TRBD1	14	-	TRBJ2-5	TRBV10-3
CASSSGINTEAFF	TGTGCCAGCAGCTCGGGGATAAACACTGAAGCTTTCTTT	-	13	-	TRBJ1-1	TRBV11-2
CASSVESSYEQYF	TGTGCCAGCAGCGTAGAAAGCTCCTACGAGCAGTACTTC	-	13	-	TRBJ2-7	TRBV9
CSAPRTDTQYF	TGCAGTGCTCCACGAACAGATACGCAGTATTTT	-	11	-	TRBJ2-3	TRBV20-1
CASSPGLATSTDTQYF	TGTGCCAGCAGCCCAGGACTAGCAACGAGCACAGATACGCAGTATTTT	TRBD2	16	once	TRBJ2-3	TRBV14
CASSSGSLGQGKNQPQHF	TGTGCCAGTAGTTCAGGGAGTTTGGGACAGGGCAAAAATCAGCCCCAGCATTTT	TRBD1	18	-	TRBJ1-5	TRBV19
CASTPRVAGELFF	TGTGCCAGCACCCCAAGAGTTGCCGGGGAGCTGTTTTTT	-	13	-	TRBJ2-2	TRBV28
CASSRDRVPGELFF	TGTGCCAGCAGCAGAGACAGGGTGCCCGGGGAGCTGTTTTTT	TRBD1	14	-	TRBJ2-2	TRBV11-1
CAWSLGQGSNQPQHF	TGTGCCTGGAGCCTGGGGCAGGGGAGCAATCAGCCCCAGCATTTT	-	15	few	TRBJ1-5	TRBV30
CAIKPELAGDVADTQYF	TGTGCCATCAAACCCGAACTAGCGGGAGATGTGGCAGATACGCAGTATTTT	TRBD2	17	-	TRBJ2-3	TRBV10-3
CASSFASRGLNTGELFF	TGTGCCAGTAGTTTCGCGTCTAGGGGCTTGAACACCGGGGAGCTGTTTTTT	-	17	-	TRBJ2-2	TRBV19
CASSWDQETQYF	TGTGCCAGCAGCTGGGATCAAGAGACCCAGTACTTC	-	12	-	TRBJ2-5	TRBV7-3
CASSAPLGPYEQYF	TGTGCCAGTAGTGCCCCCCTGGGGCCCTACGAGCAGTACTTC	-	14	once	TRBJ2-7	TRBV19
CASSLRKGQSVNEQFF	TGTGCCAGCAGCTTACGGAAGGGGCAGAGTGTCAATGAGCAGTTCTTC	-	16	-	TRBJ2-1	TRBV11-3
CAWSPGQGGYTEAFF	TGTGCCTGGAGTCCCGGACAGGGTGGGTACACTGAAGCTTTCTTT	TRBD1	15	-	TRBJ1-1	TRBV30
CASSYGNTEAFF	TGTGCCAGCAGTTACGGGAACACTGAAGCTTTCTTT	-	12	-	TRBJ1-1	TRBV28
CASNVAADEQYF	TGTGCCAGCAACGTAGCGGCAGACGAGCAGTACTTC	-	12	-	TRBJ2-7	TRBV5-5